This TCR beta chain comes out of a study of CD8 T cells in Susac syndrome. RNA amounts of about 0.45 to 1 ug underwent reverse transcription with random hexamers. TCRdb re-derived calls from the immunoSEQ multiplex PCR reads in MiXCR, one entry per CDR3 protein. The sample holds some 200,000 distinct CDR3 sequences, about 95% seen once. The authors sequenced TCR beta from blood CD8+ and CD4+ T cells. CD8+ and CD4+ T cells were negatively isolated; TEMRA cells were FACS-enriched. The CDR3 totals 14 residues. Deletions cut 2 bases from V and 0 bases from J, with 8 bases between. Germline V gene sequence: CDR1 MGHRA, CDR2 YSYEKL.

Sequencing used CD4+ T cells from PBMCs. The rearrangement joins TRBV4-1 to TRBJ2-7, with TRBD1 as a possible D gene (5 bases). The TCR comes from a human donor with multiple sclerosis. CDR3 sequence reads: CASSQPTASYEQYF. The DNA for the CDR3 is TGCGCCAGCAGCCAACCGACAGCCTCCTACGAGCAGTACTTC.